This TCR beta chain was obtained from a study of blood T cell repertoires in COVID-19. Overall study context: Material from acute and convalescent COVID-19 was sourced from the United States, Italy and Spain. PBMCs, B-cell-depleted T cells, or T cells were the source of the cDNA or gDNA that made up the material.

TCRdb's copy holds only in-frame clones and misses some; the assay was immunoSEQ multiplex PCR. The sample records some 370,000 clones, 83% being singletons. The CDR3 has 15 amino acids. J gave up 8 bases and V 4 bases, and 8 bases lay outside the gene matches. The germline V gene encodes CDR1 SGHNT and CDR2 YYREEE (reference sequence). Donors in Cohort 3 who had recovered were those with two negative PCRs, healthcare professional clearance, or resolution of their symptoms. The chain is built from TRBV5-4 and TRBJ2-1; 11 bases line up with TRBD2. The source is a woman aged 50 to 60 who had recovered from COVID-19. Sequenced sample: PBMCs or T cells enriched from blood (not recorded which). The CDR3 bases are TGTGCCAGCAGCGAAACTAGCGGGAGTTACCATGAGCAGTTCTTC. Its translation is CASSETSGSYHEQFF.